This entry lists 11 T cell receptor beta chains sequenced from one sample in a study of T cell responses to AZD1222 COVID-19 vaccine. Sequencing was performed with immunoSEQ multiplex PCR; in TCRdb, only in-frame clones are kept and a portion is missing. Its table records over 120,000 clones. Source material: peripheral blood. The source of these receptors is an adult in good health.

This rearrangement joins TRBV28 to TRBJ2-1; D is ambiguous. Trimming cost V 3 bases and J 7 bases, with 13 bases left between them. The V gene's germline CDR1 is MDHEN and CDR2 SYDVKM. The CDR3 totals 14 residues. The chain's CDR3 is CASSFFGGRNEQFF. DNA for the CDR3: TGTGCCAGCAGTTTTTTTGGTGGCCGAAATGAGCAGTTCTTC.

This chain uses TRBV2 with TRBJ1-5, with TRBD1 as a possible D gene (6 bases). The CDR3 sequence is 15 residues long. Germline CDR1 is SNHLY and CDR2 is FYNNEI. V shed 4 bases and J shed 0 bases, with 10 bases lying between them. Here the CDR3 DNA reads TGTGCCAGCAGTGGACAGGTCAATAGCAATCAGCCCCAGCATTTT. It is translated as CASSGQVNSNQPQHF.

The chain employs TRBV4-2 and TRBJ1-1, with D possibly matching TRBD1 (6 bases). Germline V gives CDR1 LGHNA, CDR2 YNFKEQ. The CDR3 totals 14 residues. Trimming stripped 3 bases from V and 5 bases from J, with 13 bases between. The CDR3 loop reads CASSHTGRGTEAFF. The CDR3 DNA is TGTGCCAGCAGCCACACAGGGCGGGGAACTGAAGCTTTCTTT.

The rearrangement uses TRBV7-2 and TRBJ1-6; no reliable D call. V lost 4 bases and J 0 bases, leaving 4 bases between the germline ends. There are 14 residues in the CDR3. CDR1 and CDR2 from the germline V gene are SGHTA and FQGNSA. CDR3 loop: CASSYTSYNSPLHF. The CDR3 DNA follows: TGTGCCAGCAGCTACACCTCCTATAATTCACCCCTCCACTTT.

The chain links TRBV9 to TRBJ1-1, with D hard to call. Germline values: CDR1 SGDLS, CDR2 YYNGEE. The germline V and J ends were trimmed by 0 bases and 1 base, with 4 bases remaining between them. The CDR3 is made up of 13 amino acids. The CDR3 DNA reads TGTGCCAGCAGCGTAGAGTCGAACACTGAAGCTTTCTTT. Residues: CASSVESNTEAFF.

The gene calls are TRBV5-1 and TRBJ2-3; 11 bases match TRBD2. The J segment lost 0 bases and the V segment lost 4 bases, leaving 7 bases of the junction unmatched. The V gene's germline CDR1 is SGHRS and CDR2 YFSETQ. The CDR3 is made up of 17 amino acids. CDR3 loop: CASSAPSGGTSTDTQYF. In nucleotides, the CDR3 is TGCGCCAGCAGCGCCCCTAGCGGGGGGACCAGCACAGATACGCAGTATTTT. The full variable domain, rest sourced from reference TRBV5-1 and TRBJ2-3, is KAGVTQTPRYLIKTRGQQVTLSCSPISGHRSVSWYQQTPGQGLQFLFEYFSETQRNKGNFPGRFSGRQFSNSRSEMNVSTLELGDSALYLCASSAPSGGTSTDTQYFGPGTRLTVL.

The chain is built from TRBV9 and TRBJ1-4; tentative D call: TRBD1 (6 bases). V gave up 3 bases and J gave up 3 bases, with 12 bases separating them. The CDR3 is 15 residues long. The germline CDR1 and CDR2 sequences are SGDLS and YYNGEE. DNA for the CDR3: TGTGCCAGCAGCGCGTTACAGGGTTCTAATGAAAAACTGTTTTTT. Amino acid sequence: CASSALQGSNEKLFF.

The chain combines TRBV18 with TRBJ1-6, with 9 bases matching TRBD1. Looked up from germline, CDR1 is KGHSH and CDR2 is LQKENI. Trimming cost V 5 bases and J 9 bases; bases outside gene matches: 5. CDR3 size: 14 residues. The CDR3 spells CASSAGQGISPLHF. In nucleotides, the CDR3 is TGTGCCAGCTCAGCGGGACAGGGCATTTCACCCCTCCACTTT.

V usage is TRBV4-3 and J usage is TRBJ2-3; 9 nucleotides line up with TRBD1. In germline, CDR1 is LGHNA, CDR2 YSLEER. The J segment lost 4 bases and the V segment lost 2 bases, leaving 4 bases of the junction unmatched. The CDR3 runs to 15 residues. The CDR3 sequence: CASSQLGTGPDTQYF. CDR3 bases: TGCGCCAGCAGCCAACTAGGGACAGGGCCAGATACGCAGTATTTT.

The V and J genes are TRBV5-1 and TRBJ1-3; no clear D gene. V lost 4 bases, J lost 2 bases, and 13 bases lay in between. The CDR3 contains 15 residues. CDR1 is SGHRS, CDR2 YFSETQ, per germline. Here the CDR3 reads CASSPSFGTGNTIYF. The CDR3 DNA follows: TGCGCCAGCAGCCCGTCGTTCGGTACTGGAAACACCATATATTTT.

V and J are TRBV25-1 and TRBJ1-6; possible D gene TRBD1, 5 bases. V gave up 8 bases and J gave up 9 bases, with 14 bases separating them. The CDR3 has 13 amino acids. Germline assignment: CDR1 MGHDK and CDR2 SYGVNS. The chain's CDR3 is CASAPDGASPLHF. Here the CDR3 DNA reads TGTGCCAGCGCCCCGGACGGGGCTTCACCCCTCCACTTT.